This T cell receptor beta chain was recovered during a study of post-analysis software for immune sequencing data. Study information: The patients showed relapsing-remitting, secondary progressive and progressive-relapsing multiple sclerosis courses.

The CDR3 loop spans 15 amino acids. Per germline, CDR1 SGHTA and CDR2 FQGNSA. The J segment lost 4 bases and the V segment lost 0 bases, leaving 3 bases of the junction unmatched. A word on this clonotype: Its cognate antigen is unknown.

Study conclusions and caveats: Strong co-clustering by F measure was evident for samples that had been prepared in the same batch. Normalized Chao1 diversity was significantly lower in multiple sclerosis patients than in controls. Five TRBV segments, TRBV5-6, TRBV5-1 and TRBV20-1 among them, were found more frequent in patients than controls.

Presence of unique molecular identifiers characterized the TCR beta cDNA libraries. One entry per CDR3 protein results from TCRdb running MiXCR on the PCR reads. This sample has roughly 620,000 distinct CDR3 sequences, with about 40% found just once. Sequences were obtained from blood. The J gene is TRBJ2-5, the V gene TRBV7-2; the match to TRBD2 covers 9 bases. The source of this sequence is a girl between 5 and 17 years old with multiple sclerosis. In nucleotides, the CDR3 is TGTGCCAGCAGCTTAGCAGCGGGGGGTTCAGAGACCCAGTACTTC. Its translation is CASSLAAGGSETQYF.